This T cell receptor beta chain was observed in a study of blood T cell repertoires in COVID-19. Study-wide context: Samples of COVID-19 (acute and convalescent) were obtained from the United States, Italy and Spain. PBMCs, B-cell-depleted T cells, or T cells were the source of the cDNA or gDNA that made up the material.

This clone was observed a few times. There are 16 residues in the CDR3. The germline V gene encodes CDR1 SGHAT and CDR2 FQNNGV. V was trimmed by 5 bases and J by 0 bases, leaving 16 bases between them. In the original workflow: Amplifying reference gene primers gave estimates of nucleated cell counts. Only in-frame clones appear in the TCRdb table, and some are missing; sequencing was by immunoSEQ multiplex PCR. That table gives V, J and clone size, and the DNA gave D and trimming. The table lists about 160,000 clones, roughly 84% of them singletons. Sequenced input: peripheral blood. This receptor was taken from a man between 18 and 29 years old with active or convalescent COVID-19. The chain combines TRBV11-2 with TRBJ1-1; D is undetermined. The DNA of the CDR3 is TGTGCCAGCAGCCAAGGGTGGGGAGGGATGAACACTGAAGCTTTCTTT. This encodes CASSQGWGGMNTEAFF.